The entry below gives a single T cell receptor (beta chain) sequence along with its context. Its specificity is not known. The study ran its PCR with 60 Vbeta and 13 Jbeta primers. The protocol was immunoSEQ multiplex PCR, while the TCRdb copy is restricted to in-frame clones and leaves out a portion. The repertoire has about 130,000 clones, approximately 80% of them found once; the top ten carry 1.8%. With 0 bases clipped from V and 6 bases from J, the junction kept 11 bases outside the gene matches. The CDR3 runs to 17 residues. Germline lookup yields CDR1 SGHRS and CDR2 YFSETQ. This sample is part of a study of cytomegalovirus exposure and HLA in healthy donors. Notes on the study in general: The study designated about 160 TCR beta chains cytomegalovirus-associated.

Sequencing was carried out using PBMCs. This chain joins TRBV5-1 and TRBJ2-1, with TRBD1 matching over 8 bases. The receptor was isolated from a woman in her 40s in good health and CMV-seronegative. The CDR3 reads CASSLGQGARSGNEQFF. CDR3 nucleotide sequence: TGCGCCAGCAGCTTGGGGCAGGGGGCGCGGTCGGGCAATGAGCAGTTCTTC.